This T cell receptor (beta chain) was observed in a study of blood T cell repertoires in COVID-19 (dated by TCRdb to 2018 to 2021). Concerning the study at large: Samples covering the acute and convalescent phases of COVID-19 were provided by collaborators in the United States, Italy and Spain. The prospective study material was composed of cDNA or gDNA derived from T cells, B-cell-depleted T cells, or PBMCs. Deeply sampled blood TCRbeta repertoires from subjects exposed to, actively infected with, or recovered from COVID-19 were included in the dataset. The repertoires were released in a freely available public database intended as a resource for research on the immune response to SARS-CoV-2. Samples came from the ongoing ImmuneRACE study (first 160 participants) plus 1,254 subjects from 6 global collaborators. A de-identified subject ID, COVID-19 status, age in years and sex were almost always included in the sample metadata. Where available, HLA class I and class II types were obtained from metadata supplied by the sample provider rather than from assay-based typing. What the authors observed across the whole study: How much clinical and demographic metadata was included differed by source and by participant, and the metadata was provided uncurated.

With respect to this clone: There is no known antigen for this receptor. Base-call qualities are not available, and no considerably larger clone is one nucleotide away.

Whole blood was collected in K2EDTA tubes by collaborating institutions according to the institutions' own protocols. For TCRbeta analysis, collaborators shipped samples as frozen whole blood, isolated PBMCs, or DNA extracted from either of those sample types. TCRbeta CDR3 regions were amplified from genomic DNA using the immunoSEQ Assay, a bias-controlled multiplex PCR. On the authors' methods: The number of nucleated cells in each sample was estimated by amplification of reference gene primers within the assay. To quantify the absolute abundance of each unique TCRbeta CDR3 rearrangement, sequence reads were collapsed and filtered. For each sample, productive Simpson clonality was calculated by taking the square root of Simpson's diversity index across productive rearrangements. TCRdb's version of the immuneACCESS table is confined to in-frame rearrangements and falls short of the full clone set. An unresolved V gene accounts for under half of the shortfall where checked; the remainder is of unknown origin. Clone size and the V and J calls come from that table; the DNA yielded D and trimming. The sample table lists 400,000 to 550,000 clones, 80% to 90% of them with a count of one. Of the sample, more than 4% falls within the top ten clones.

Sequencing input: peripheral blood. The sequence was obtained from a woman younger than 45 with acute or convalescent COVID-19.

The CDR3 region has the sequence CASSQENVRRLAAYNEQFF. The nucleotide sequence is given as TGCGCCAGCAGCCAAGAAAATGTAAGGCGACTAGCGGCCTACAATGAGCAGTTCTTC. The chain couples TRBV4-1 to TRBJ2-1; the central 9 bases match TRBD2. There are 19 amino acids in the CDR3, from cysteine to phenylalanine inclusive. The retained sequence is limited to the CDR3, 57 bases, with the frame set at the first base. The germline V and J ends show losses of 0 bases and 2 bases respectively, and no gene match explains 11 bases of the junction. The germline V gene specifies MGHRA as CDR1 and YSYEKL as CDR2.